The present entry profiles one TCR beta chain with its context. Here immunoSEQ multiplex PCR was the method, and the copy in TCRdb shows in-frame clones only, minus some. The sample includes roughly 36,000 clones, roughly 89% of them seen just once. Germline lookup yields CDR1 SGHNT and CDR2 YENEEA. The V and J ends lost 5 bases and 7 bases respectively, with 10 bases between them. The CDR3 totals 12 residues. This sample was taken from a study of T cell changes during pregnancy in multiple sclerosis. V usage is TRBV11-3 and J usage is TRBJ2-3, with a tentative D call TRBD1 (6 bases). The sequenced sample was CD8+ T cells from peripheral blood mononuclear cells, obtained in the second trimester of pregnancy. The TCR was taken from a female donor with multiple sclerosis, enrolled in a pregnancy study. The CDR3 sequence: CASSIQGNTQYF. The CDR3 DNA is TGTGCCAGCAGCATACAGGGAAATACGCAGTATTTT.